This passage covers 22 T cell receptor beta chains from one sample sequenced in a study of CD8 T cells in ankylosing spondylitis (dated by TCRdb to about 2017). Libraries came from 5' RACE. The data were produced on an Illumina HiSeq 2500. TCRdb handled the public reads itself, with Q25 trimming in fastp and clone calling in MiXCR, and kept productive beta chains. Rows with one shared CDR3 protein collapse into an entry with the most common genes and DNA. This sample has 200,000 to 250,000 distinct CDR3 sequences in its table, and over 9.5% of those were observed once. The ten most abundant clones make up 2.6% of the sample. Sequenced input: blood, either unsorted or a sorted T cell fraction (not recorded which). The receptors shown here come from a male donor with ankylosing spondylitis or in good health (not recorded which).

Comment on this clonotype: Since a much larger clone is just one base distant, this may be a read error. The CDR3 DNA is TGTGCCAGCAGTCGGGCTCAGGTGGCCGCTGAAGCTTTCTTT. Protein product: CASSRAQVAAEAFF. J is TRBJ1-1 and V is TRBV28; D gene unclear. Trimming removed 5 bases from V and 6 bases from J, with 16 bases in between. Germline V gene sequence: CDR1 MDHEN, CDR2 SYDVKM. The CDR3 loop spans 14 amino acids.

At least ten counts were recorded for this clonotype. The chain links TRBV6-2 or TRBV6-3 to TRBJ2-3; D possibly uses TRBD1 or TRBD2 (6 bases each). The CDR3 covers 20 residues. V lost 2 bases, J lost 2 bases, and 26 bases lay in between. Germline values: CDR1 MNHEY, CDR2 SVGEGT. CDR3 amino acids: CASSYVGLGGPIGYTDTQYF. The CDR3 DNA follows: TGTGCCAGCAGTTACGTAGGCCTCGGGGGCCCGATTGGATACACAGATACGCAGTATTTT.

This clonotype was counted many times. The J gene is TRBJ2-2, the V gene TRBV5-1; 8 bases line up with TRBD1. Germline V gene sequence: CDR1 SGHRS, CDR2 YFSETQ. The CDR3 runs to 15 residues. Trimming cost V 4 bases and J 4 bases; bases outside gene matches: 6. The CDR3 loop reads CASSPRQGTTGELFF. The CDR3 DNA sequence: TGCGCCAGCAGCCCCCGACAGGGGACCACCGGGGAGCTGTTTTTT.

This clonotype has more than one count but fewer than ten. This chain connects TRBV25-1 to TRBJ2-1; D is ambiguous. This CDR3 is built from 13 residues. The V end lost 0 bases, the J end lost 7 bases, and 7 bases lay between the germline ends. CDR1 is MGHDK, CDR2 SYGVNS, per germline. CDR3 region: CASSEYFGNEQFF. Here the CDR3 DNA reads TGTGCCAGCAGTGAATATTTTGGGAATGAGCAGTTCTTC. The complete variable domain, with remaining parts taken from reference TRBV25-1 and TRBJ2-1, reads EADIYQTPRYLVIGTGKKITLECSQTMGHDKMYWYQQDPGMELHLIHYSYGVNSTEKGDLSSESTVSRIRTEHFPLTLESARPSHTSQYLCASSEYFGNEQFFGPGTRLTVL.

Many counts were recorded for this clonotype. The chain uses TRBV20-1 and TRBJ2-2; D is tentatively TRBD1 or TRBD2 (5 bases each). Trimming took 5 bases from V and 0 from J, leaving 10 bases between them. From germline, CDR1 is DFQATT and CDR2 SNEGSKA (reference sequence). This CDR3 is 14 amino acids long. The CDR3 DNA reads TGCAGTGCTTTAGGGGAGCCGAACACCGGGGAGCTGTTTTTT. It codes for CSALGEPNTGELFF.

The CDR3 reads CASSLGGMDRIFETQYF. CDR3 nucleotides: TGTGCCAGCAGCTTAGGTGGTATGGACAGGATTTTTGAGACCCAGTACTTC. This chain connects TRBV7-9 to TRBJ2-5; 7 nucleotides match TRBD1. Per germline, CDR1 SEHNR and CDR2 FQNEAQ (reference sequence). The CDR3 loop spans 17 amino acids. The ends lost 1 base at V and 5 bases at J; junction bases unmatched: 13.

This clonotype was counted only a few times. The rearrangement joins TRBV7-9 to TRBJ2-5, with a tentative D call TRBD1 (5 bases). The CDR3 is made up of 15 amino acids. From germline, CDR1 is SEHNR and CDR2 FQNEAQ (reference sequence). V was trimmed by 0 bases and J by 3 bases, leaving 11 bases between them. CDR3 sequence reads: CASSLALGREETQYF. The CDR3 region has the DNA TGTGCCAGCAGCTTAGCGCTAGGCAGGGAAGAGACCCAGTACTTC.

This clonotype was counted ten times or more. The J gene is TRBJ2-1, the V gene TRBV13, with D tentatively TRBD2 (6 bases). The ends were cut back, 4 bases at V and 0 bases at J, with 16 bases in the middle. The CDR3 spans 17 residues. Germline V gives CDR1 PRHDT, CDR2 FYEKMQ (reference sequence). DNA of the CDR3: TGTGCCAGCAGCTCTCCTCCTAGCGCGAGCTCCTACAATGAGCAGTTCTTC. Translating gives CASSSPPSASSYNEQFF.

This clonotype came up many times. The chain combines TRBV2 with TRBJ2-3; D call uncertain. The germline V and J ends were trimmed by 8 bases and 7 bases, with 13 bases remaining between them. Germline CDR1 and CDR2: SNHLY and FYNNEI. The CDR3 loop spans 12 amino acids. For the CDR3, the DNA is TGTGCCAGCGCACCTGGGCGGAATACGCAGTATTTT. Translation gives CASAPGRNTQYF.

The table lists this clonotype with a few counts. V is TRBV2 and J is TRBJ1-5, with TRBD1 matching over 7 bases. This CDR3 has 14 residues. Germline trimming cut 3 bases from V and 4 bases from J; bases unmatched to any gene: 3. Germline V gene lookup returns CDR1 SNHLY and CDR2 FYNNEI. The CDR3 region is CASSETGLNQPQHF. CDR3 nucleotides: TGTGCCAGCAGTGAGACAGGGCTAAATCAGCCCCAGCATTTT.

This clonotype was counted ten times or more. V is TRBV10-3 and J is TRBJ2-1; D may match TRBD1 or TRBD2 (5 bases each). Germline loops: CDR1 ENHRY, CDR2 SYGVKD. V dropped 3 bases and J dropped 4 bases, with 10 bases sitting between them. The CDR3 spans 14 residues. In nucleotides, the CDR3 is TGTGCCATCAGTGAATACGAGGGGTACAATGAGCAGTTCTTC. Translated: CAISEYEGYNEQFF.

This clonotype has ten or more counts. The chain uses TRBV15 and TRBJ1-4; the D is unclear. The germline V gene has CDR1 LNHNV and CDR2 YYDKDF (reference sequence). Between the trimmed V and J ends, which lost 1 base and 7 bases, there was a span of 13 bases. There are 15 residues in the CDR3. DNA for the CDR3: TGTGCCACCAGCAGAGTCGGGGAAGCGGGTGAAAAACTGTTTTTT. It codes for CATSRVGEAGEKLFF.

This clonotype has ten or more counts. This rearrangement joins TRBV7-7 to TRBJ2-1; D possibly corresponds to TRBD2 (6 bases). V was trimmed by 0 bases and J by 7 bases, leaving 10 bases between them. CDR1 is SSHAT and CDR2 is FNYEAQ in the germline V gene (reference sequence). There are 14 residues in the CDR3. CDR3 region: CASSLAEGGNEQFF. Here the CDR3 DNA reads TGTGCCAGCAGCTTAGCGGAGGGAGGAAATGAGCAGTTCTTC.

This clonotype was seen at least ten times. The CDR3, as DNA: TGCAGCTACTCTAGCGGGAGATTCACCGGGGAGCTGTTTTTT. Protein product: CSYSSGRFTGELFF. The J gene is TRBJ2-2, the V gene TRBV29-1; 10 bases agree with TRBD2. Trimming took 8 bases from V and 4 from J; bases not matched to a gene: 7. Germline assignment: CDR1 SQVTM and CDR2 ANQGSEA. This CDR3 has 14 amino acids.

The chain is built from TRBV5-4 and TRBJ1-6, with D hard to call. Germline lookup yields CDR1 SGHNT and CDR2 YYREEE (reference sequence). With 2 bases removed from V and 7 bases from J, the gap between germline ends came to 13 bases. CDR3 length: 15 residues. In DNA, the CDR3 is TGTGCCAGCAGCTTAATTTCGTCGGGCAATTCACCCCTCCACTTT. Translated, it gives CASSLISSGNSPLHF.

The table lists this clonotype with many counts. The J gene is TRBJ2-1, the V gene TRBV18; D perhaps matches TRBD2 (6 bases). The germline gives CDR1 KGHSH, CDR2 LQKENI. This CDR3 region has 18 residues. With 2 bases removed from V and 0 bases from J, the gap between germline ends came to 17 bases. CDR3 nucleotides: TGTGCCAGCTCACCATTGGGACTCCAAAGGAGCTCCTACAATGAGCAGTTCTTC. The encoded protein is CASSPLGLQRSSYNEQFF.

This clonotype was picked up many times. This chain uses TRBV5-1 with TRBJ1-6, with a tentative D call TRBD1 (5 bases). V gave up 5 bases and J gave up 8 bases, with 17 bases separating them. The germline CDR1 and CDR2 sequences are SGHRS and YFSETQ. This CDR3 has 15 residues. The CDR3 sequence: CASRPGVRGDSPLHF. In nucleotides, the CDR3 is TGCGCCAGCAGACCCGGTGTAAGAGGGGATTCACCCCTCCACTTT.

This clonotype was observed many times. This chain uses TRBV7-2 with TRBJ1-1; possibly TRBD1 for D (6 bases). This CDR3 is 15 amino acids long. Germline loops: CDR1 SGHTA, CDR2 FQGNSA. The V and J ends lost 5 bases and 4 bases respectively, with 17 bases between them. CDR3 DNA: TGTGCCAGCAGCCTTAATGGGGGGCGCCTCACTGAAGCTTTCTTT. Translated: CASSLNGGRLTEAFF. Full variable domain (remainder filled in from reference TRBV7-2 and TRBJ1-1): GAGVSQSPSNKVTEKGKDVELRCDPISGHTALYWYRQSLGQGLEFLIYFQGNSAPDKSGLPSDRFSAERTGGSVSTLTIQRTQQEDSAVYLCASSLNGGRLTEAFFGQGTRLTVV.

This clonotype has at least ten counts. The genes are TRBV20-1 and TRBJ1-2; D gene unclear. V lost 0 bases and J 3 bases, leaving 8 bases between the germline ends. The length of the CDR3 is 13 residues. The V gene's germline CDR1 is DFQATT and CDR2 SNEGSKA (reference sequence). The CDR3 loop is CSARDKGYYGYTF. CDR3 DNA: TGCAGTGCTAGAGATAAAGGATACTATGGCTACACCTTC.

This clonotype was detected a few times. The chain links TRBV30 to TRBJ1-5, with 8 bases matching TRBD1. V trimming: 1 base; J trimming: 8 bases; junction bases outside the gene matches: 13. CDR1 is GTSNPN and CDR2 is SVGIG in the germline V gene (reference sequence). The length of the CDR3 is 16 residues. CDR3 sequence reads: CAWSGGRGLIMEPQHF. CDR3 coding DNA: TGTGCCTGGAGTGGGGGCAGGGGGCTTATTATGGAGCCCCAGCATTTT.

In its sample, this clonotype was seen many times. One junction end disagrees with the germline gene, perhaps due to a read error. This rearrangement joins TRBV3-1 to TRBJ1-1; 9 bases agree with TRBD1. Germline lookup yields CDR1 LGHDT and CDR2 YNNKEL (reference sequence). This CDR3 contains 14 residues. CDR3 in amino acids: CASSQGTGRTEAFF. DNA of the CDR3: TGCGCCAGCAGCCAAGGGACAGGGAGGACTGAAGCTTTCTTT.

The sample holds a few counts of this clonotype. The V and J genes are TRBV30 and TRBJ1-2; 9 nucleotides match TRBD1. This CDR3 comprises 13 residues. V was clipped by 0 bases and J by 5 bases; unmatched bases: 1. Germline V gives CDR1 GTSNPN, CDR2 SVGIG (reference sequence). The CDR3 nucleotides read TGTGCCTGGAGTGTCGGGACAGGGTATGGCTACACCTTC. This translates into CAWSVGTGYGYTF.